This T cell receptor beta chain is from a study of shared clonotypes between healthy human individuals. Overall study context: Used for every donor were three CD4 naive, three CD4 memory, two CD8 naive and one CD8 memory plate.

General study points: Despite large depth, rarefaction showed incomplete sorted-subset sequencing.

Worth noting for this clone: Its antigen is still unknown.

Original data processing: ImmunoSEQ sequences covered only the junction and lacked quality scores; filtering therefore differed. The repertoire was sequenced with immunoSEQ multiplex PCR; TCRdb's copy has only in-frame clones and lacks some. V and J calls and clone size are those listed in that table; D and trimming were worked out from the DNA. The table shows approximately 2.5 million clones, with roughly 93% occurring only once. The trim removed 3 bases at V and 0 bases at J, leaving 3 bases unmatched. The germline gives CDR1 MNHNS, CDR2 SASEGT. This CDR3 spans 15 amino acids. The TCR comes from a young man in good health. Some clones in this sample may be carry-over from other donors' samples. The chain couples TRBV6-1 to TRBJ2-7, with 9 bases identical to TRBD1. Sequencing was done on a sample of naive CD4+ T cells from PBMCs. Documented subset: CD45RA+ positively selected. In nucleotides, the CDR3 is TGTGCCAGCAGTGATTGGGGACAGGGCTCCTACGAGCAGTACTTC. Protein sequence: CASSDWGQGSYEQYF.